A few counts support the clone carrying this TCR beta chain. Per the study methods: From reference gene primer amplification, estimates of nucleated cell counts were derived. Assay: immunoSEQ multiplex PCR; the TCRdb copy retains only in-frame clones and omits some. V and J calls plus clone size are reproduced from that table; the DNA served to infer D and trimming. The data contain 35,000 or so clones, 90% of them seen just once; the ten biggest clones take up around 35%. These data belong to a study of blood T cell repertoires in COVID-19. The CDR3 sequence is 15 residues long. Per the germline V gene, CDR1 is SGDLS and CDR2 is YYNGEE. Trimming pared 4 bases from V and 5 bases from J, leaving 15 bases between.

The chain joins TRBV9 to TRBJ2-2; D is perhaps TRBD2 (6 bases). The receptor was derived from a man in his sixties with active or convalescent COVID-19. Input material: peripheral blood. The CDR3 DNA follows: TGTGCCAGCAGCCAACGGGACGGAGGGACCGGGGAGCTGTTTTTT. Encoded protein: CASSQRDGGTGELFF. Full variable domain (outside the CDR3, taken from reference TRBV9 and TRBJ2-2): DSGVTQTPKHLITATGQRVTLRCSPRSGDLSVYWYQQSLDQGLQFLIQYYNGEERAKGNILERFSAQQFPDLHSELNLSSLELGDSALYFCASSQRDGGTGELFFGEGSRLTVL.